A single sample gave rise to the 12 T cell receptor beta chains below, sequenced in a study of blood T cell repertoires in COVID-19. Assay: immunoSEQ multiplex PCR; the TCRdb copy retains only in-frame clones and omits some. The data show some 74,000 clones, around 86% seen once. The sample comprised peripheral blood. These receptors all stem from a man aged 50 to 59 with active COVID-19.

The chain links TRBV29-1 to TRBJ2-7; 7 bases line up with TRBD2. V shed 3 bases, J shed 2 bases, and the junction held 4 bases outside the gene matches. CDR3 size: 13 residues. Germline CDR1 and CDR2: SQVTM and ANQGSEA. Here the CDR3 reads CSVEGTNTYEQYF. CDR3 in DNA: TGCAGCGTTGAGGGGACTAATACCTACGAGCAGTACTTC.

The chain couples TRBV19 to TRBJ1-2; 8 bases agree with TRBD1. Trimming at V came to 1 base and at J to 3 bases, leaving 7 bases not matched to a gene. The V gene's germline CDR1 is LNHDA and CDR2 SQIVND (reference sequence). The CDR3 sequence is 16 residues long. The CDR3 is CASSIGPGQAYYGYTF. CDR3 DNA: TGTGCCAGTAGTATAGGCCCGGGACAGGCCTACTATGGCTACACCTTC.

The V call is TRBV24-1, the J call TRBJ2-2; D is unresolved. The germline CDR1 and CDR2 sequences are KGHDR and SFDVKD. The CDR3 consists of 12 residues. Trimming cost V 9 bases and J 6 bases, with 10 bases left between them. The CDR3 DNA reads as TGTGCCACCGGTCGAGAGGCCGGGGAGCTGTTTTTT. This gives the protein CATGREAGELFF.

The gene calls are TRBV6-2 or TRBV6-3 and TRBJ2-5; no clear D. Germline V lookup: CDR1 MNHEY, CDR2 SVGEGT. CDR3 length: 15 residues. V was pared by 5 bases and J by 5 bases, with 18 bases between. As DNA, the CDR3 is TGTGCCAGCAGTCCCCTGCAGAGTTCCGGGGAGACCCAGTACTTC. Amino acids: CASSPLQSSGETQYF.

V is TRBV28 and J is TRBJ2-7; 8 bases line up with TRBD1. The length of the CDR3 is 15 residues. V dropped 3 bases and J dropped 4; count of bases not matched to a gene: 8. Germline loops: CDR1 MDHEN, CDR2 SYDVKM. This CDR3 is CASSFRGRGPYEQYF. CDR3 sequence (DNA): TGTGCCAGCAGTTTTAGGGGCAGGGGGCCTTACGAGCAGTACTTC. The variable domain in full, completed from reference TRBV28 and TRBJ2-7, reads DVKVTQSSRYLVKRTGEKVFLECVQDMDHENMFWYRQDPGLGLRLIYFSYDVKMKEKGDIPEGYSVSREKKERFSLILESASTNQTSMYLCASSFRGRGPYEQYFGPGTRLTVT.

This chain joins TRBV18 and TRBJ2-7; 9 bases agree with TRBD1. Germline V gene lookup returns CDR1 KGHSH and CDR2 LQKENI. The CDR3 contains 16 residues. The J segment lost 6 bases and the V segment lost 0 bases, leaving 9 bases of the junction unmatched. The CDR3 nucleotides read TGTGCCAGCTCACCACCGGGGAGGACAGGGGAAGGCGAGCAGTACTTC. Translating it yields CASSPPGRTGEGEQYF.

V usage is TRBV10-3 and J usage is TRBJ1-1; TRBD1 might be the D (5 bases). V was pared by 6 bases and J by 1 base, with 9 bases between. CDR1 is ENHRY, CDR2 SYGVKD, per germline. The CDR3 sequence is 13 residues long. Written as DNA, the CDR3 is TGTGCCATCAGGATGACAGCGAACACTGAAGCTTTCTTT. Translation gives CAIRMTANTEAFF.

The chain uses TRBV5-4 and TRBJ2-5; 10 bases are shared with TRBD2. The CDR3 has 16 amino acids. The J segment lost 5 bases and the V segment lost 1 base, leaving 8 bases of the junction unmatched. The V gene's germline CDR1 is SGHNT and CDR2 YYREEE (reference sequence). CDR3 amino acids: CASSLKAGGGVETQYF. CDR3 DNA: TGTGCCAGCAGCTTGAAAGCGGGGGGGGGCGTGGAGACCCAGTACTTC.

V and J are TRBV4-3 and TRBJ2-2; 8 bases fit TRBD2. The germline V gene has CDR1 LGHNA and CDR2 YSLEER. With V trimmed by 3 bases and J by 5 bases, 5 bases remained unmatched. The CDR3 is 15 amino acids. The CDR3 protein is CASSQGLVSTGELFF. The CDR3 DNA follows: TGCGCCAGCAGCCAGGGACTAGTCTCGACCGGGGAGCTGTTTTTT.

The rearrangement uses TRBV5-1 and TRBJ2-3; 9 bases agree with TRBD2. The CDR3 length is 14 residues. Trimming at V came to 5 bases and at J to 4 bases, leaving 5 bases not matched to a gene. The V gene's germline CDR1 is SGHRS and CDR2 YFSETQ. The chain's CDR3 is CASRDSGGPDTQYF. CDR3 sequence (DNA): TGCGCCAGCAGAGATAGCGGGGGACCAGATACGCAGTATTTT.

The chain joins TRBV6-2 or TRBV6-3 to TRBJ2-7; TRBD2 aligns across 10 bases. Germline CDR1 is MNHEY and CDR2 is SVGEGT. The CDR3 sequence is 15 residues long. The J segment lost 3 bases and the V segment lost 5 bases, leaving 7 bases of the junction unmatched. The CDR3 here is CASSGPGLASYEQYF. In DNA, the CDR3 is TGTGCCAGCAGTGGCCCGGGACTAGCGAGCTACGAGCAGTACTTC.

The V gene is TRBV9, the J gene TRBJ2-2; perhaps TRBD2 as D (5 bases). CDR3 length equals 14 residues. V was pared by 4 bases and J by 7 bases, with 14 bases between. Germline V gives CDR1 SGDLS, CDR2 YYNGEE. The CDR3, as DNA: TGTGCCAGCAGCCCGTGGAGGAATGACGGGGAGCTGTTTTTT. This sequence encodes CASSPWRNDGELFF.